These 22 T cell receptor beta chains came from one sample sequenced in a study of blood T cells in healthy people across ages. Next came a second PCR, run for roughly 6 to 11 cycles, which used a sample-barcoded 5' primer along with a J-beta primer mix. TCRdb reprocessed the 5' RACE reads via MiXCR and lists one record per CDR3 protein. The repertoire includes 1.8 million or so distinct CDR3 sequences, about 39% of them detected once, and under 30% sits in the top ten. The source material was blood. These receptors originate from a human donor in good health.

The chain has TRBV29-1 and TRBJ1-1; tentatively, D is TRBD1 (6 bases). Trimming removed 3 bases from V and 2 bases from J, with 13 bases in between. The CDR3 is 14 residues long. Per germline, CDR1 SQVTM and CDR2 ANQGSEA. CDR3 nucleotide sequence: TGCAGCGTTGATTTCGGGGGCGGTAACACTGAAGCTTTCTTT. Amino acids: CSVDFGGGNTEAFF.

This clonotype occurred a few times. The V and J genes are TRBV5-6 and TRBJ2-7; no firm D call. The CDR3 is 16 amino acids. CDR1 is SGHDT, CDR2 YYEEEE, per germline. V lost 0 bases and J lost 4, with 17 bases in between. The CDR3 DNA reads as TGTGCCAGCAGCTTGGTATTGGGCCAGACGCTTTACGAGCAGTACTTC. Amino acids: CASSLVLGQTLYEQYF.

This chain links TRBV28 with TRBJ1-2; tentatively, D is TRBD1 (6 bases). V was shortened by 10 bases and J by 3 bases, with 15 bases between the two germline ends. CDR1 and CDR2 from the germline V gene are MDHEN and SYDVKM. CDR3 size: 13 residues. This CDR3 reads CATKGHRDYGYTF. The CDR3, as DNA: TGTGCCACTAAGGGACACCGCGACTATGGCTACACCTTC.

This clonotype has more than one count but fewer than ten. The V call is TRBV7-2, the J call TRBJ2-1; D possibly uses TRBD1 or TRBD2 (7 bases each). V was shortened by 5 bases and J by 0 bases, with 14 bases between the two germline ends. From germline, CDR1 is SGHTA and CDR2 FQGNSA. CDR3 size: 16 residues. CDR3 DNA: TGTGCCAGCAGCGCCCGGGGGGACAGCTCCTACAATGAGCAGTTCTTC. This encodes CASSARGDSSYNEQFF.

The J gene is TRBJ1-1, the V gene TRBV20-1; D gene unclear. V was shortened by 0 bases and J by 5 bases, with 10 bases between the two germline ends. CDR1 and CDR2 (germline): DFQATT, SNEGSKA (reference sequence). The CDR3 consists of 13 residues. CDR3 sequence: CSARDPGDTEAFF. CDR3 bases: TGCAGTGCTAGAGATCCGGGAGATACTGAAGCTTTCTTT.

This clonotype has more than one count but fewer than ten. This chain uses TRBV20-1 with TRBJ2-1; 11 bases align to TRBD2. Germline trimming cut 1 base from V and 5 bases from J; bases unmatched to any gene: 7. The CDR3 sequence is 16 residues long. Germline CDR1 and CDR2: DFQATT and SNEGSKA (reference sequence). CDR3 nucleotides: TGCAGTGCTAGAGGGTTAGCGGGGGGGAACCACAATGAGCAGTTCTTC. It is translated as CSARGLAGGNHNEQFF.

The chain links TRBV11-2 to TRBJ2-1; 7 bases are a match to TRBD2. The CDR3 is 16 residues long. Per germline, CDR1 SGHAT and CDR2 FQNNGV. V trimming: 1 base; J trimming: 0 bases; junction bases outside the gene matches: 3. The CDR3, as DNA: TGTGCCAGCAGCTTAGTCCGGGGGGTCTCCTACAATGAGCAGTTCTTC. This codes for CASSLVRGVSYNEQFF.

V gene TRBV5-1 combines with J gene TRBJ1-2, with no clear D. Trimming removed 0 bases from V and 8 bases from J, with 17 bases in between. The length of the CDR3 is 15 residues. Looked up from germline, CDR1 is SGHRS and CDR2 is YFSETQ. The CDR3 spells CASSLADSPVPGYTF. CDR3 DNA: TGCGCCAGCAGCTTGGCCGATAGCCCGGTTCCGGGCTACACCTTC.

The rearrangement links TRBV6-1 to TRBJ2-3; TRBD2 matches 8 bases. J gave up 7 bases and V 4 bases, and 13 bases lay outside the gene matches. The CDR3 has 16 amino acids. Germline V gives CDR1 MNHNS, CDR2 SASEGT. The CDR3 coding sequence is TGTGCCAGCAGTGCCCCGGGACTAGGGGTCTCCAATACGCAGTATTTT. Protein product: CASSAPGLGVSNTQYF.

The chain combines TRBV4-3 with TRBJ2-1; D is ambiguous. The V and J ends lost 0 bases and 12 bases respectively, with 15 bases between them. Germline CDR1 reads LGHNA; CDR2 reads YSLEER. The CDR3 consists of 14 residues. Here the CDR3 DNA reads TGCGCCAGCAGCCAAGATAGGTCAGGCCCAAGGCAGTTCTTC. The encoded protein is CASSQDRSGPRQFF.

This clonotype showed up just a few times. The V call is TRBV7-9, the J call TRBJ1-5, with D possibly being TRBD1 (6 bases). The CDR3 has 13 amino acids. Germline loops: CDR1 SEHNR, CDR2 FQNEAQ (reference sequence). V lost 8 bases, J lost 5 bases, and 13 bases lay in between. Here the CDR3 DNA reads TGTGCCAGCTCACACAGGGTAGATCAGCCCCAGCATTTT. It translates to CASSHRVDQPQHF.

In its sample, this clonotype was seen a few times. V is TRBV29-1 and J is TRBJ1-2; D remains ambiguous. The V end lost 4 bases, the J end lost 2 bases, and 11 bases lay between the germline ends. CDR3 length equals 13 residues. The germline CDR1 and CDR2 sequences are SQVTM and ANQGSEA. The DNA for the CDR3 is TGCAGCGTTGGAGTTCAGTTAAACTATGGCTACACCTTC. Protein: CSVGVQLNYGYTF.

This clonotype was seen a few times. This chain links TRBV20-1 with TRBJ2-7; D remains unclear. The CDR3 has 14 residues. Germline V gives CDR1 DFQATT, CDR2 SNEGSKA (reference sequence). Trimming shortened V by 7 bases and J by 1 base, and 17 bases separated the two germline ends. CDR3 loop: CSVTEISHSYEQYF. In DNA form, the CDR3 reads TGCAGTGTCACGGAGATCTCTCATTCCTACGAGCAGTACTTC.

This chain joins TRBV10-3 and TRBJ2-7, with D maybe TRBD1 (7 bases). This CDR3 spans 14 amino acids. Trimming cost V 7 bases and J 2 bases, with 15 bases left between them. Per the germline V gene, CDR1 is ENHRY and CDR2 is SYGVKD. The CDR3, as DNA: TGTGCCATCACGTGGGGGGACAGCACCTACGAGCAGTACTTC. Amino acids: CAITWGDSTYEQYF.

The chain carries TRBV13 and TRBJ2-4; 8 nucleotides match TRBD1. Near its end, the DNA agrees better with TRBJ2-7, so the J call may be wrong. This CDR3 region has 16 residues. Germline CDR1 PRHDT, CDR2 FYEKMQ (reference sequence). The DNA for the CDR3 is TGTGCCAGCAGCCTGACAGGGGAAGGGTATTCCTACGAGCAGTACTTC. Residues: CASSLTGEGYSYEQYF.

The CDR3 DNA reads as TGTGCCAGCAGCTTAGCACAGGCATTCAATGAGCAGTTCTTC. It codes for CASSLAQAFNEQFF. The chain combines TRBV7-2 with TRBJ2-1; D might be TRBD1 (5 bases). Trimming removed 0 bases from V and 6 bases from J, with 9 bases in between. Germline CDR1 reads SGHTA; CDR2 reads FQGNSA. CDR3 length equals 14 residues.

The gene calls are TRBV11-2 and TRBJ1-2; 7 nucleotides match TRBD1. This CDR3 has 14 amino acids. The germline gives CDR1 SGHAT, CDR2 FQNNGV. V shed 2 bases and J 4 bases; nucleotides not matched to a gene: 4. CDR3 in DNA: TGTGCCAGCAGCTTAAAACAGGGGAGCTATGGCTACACCTTC. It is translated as CASSLKQGSYGYTF.

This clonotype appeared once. The CDR3 sequence is CASSPPPGLAGTATSYNEQFF. Here the CDR3 DNA reads TGTGCCAGCAGTCCACCACCGGGACTAGCGGGGACCGCAACCTCCTACAATGAGCAGTTCTTC. The chain has TRBV6-1 and TRBJ2-1; TRBD2 aligns across 13 bases. Looked up from germline, CDR1 is MNHNS and CDR2 is SASEGT. V was clipped by 5 bases and J by 0 bases; unmatched bases: 16. CDR3 size: 21 residues.

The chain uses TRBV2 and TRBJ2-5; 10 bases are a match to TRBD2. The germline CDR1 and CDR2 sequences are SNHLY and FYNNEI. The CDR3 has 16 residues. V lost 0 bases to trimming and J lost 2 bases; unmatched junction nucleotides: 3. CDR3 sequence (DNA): TGTGCCAGCAGTGAAGCGCTAGCGGGAGAACAAGAGACCCAGTACTTC. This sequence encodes CASSEALAGEQETQYF.

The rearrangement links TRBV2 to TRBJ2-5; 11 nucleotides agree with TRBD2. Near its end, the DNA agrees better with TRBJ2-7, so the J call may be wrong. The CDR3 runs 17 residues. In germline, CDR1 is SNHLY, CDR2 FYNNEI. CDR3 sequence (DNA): TGTGCCAACAGCGCCCTCCTCCTAGCGGGGGGTAACTACGAGCAGTACTTC. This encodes CANSALLLAGGNYEQYF.

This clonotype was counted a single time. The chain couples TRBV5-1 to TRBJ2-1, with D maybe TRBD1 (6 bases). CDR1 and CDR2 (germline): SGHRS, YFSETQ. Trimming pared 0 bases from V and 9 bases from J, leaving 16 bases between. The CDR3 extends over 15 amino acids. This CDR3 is CASSLDGQSRSEQFF. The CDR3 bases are TGCGCCAGCAGCTTGGACGGACAGAGTAGGAGTGAGCAGTTCTTC.

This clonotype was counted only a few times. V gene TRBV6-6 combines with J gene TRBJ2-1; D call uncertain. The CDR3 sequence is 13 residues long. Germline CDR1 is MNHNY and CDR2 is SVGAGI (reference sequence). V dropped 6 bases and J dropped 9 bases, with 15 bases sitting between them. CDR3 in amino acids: CASSQIRDGEQFF. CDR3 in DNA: TGTGCCAGCAGCCAAATCAGAGACGGTGAGCAGTTCTTC.